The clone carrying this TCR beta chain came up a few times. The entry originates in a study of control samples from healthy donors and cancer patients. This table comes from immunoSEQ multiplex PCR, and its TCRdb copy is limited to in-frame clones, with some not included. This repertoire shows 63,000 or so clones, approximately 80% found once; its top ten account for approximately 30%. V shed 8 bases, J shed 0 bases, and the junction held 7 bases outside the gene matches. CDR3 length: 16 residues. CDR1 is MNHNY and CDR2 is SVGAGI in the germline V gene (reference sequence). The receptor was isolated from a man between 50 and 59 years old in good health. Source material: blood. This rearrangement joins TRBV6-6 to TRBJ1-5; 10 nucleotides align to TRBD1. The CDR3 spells CASQDRGSYSNQPQHF. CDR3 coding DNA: TGTGCCAGCCAGGACAGGGGGTCTTATAGCAATCAGCCCCAGCATTTT.